A selection of T cell receptor beta chains follows, all from one sample in a study of T-cell reconstitution after alpha-beta-depleted transplantation in children. TCRdb redid the calling of the PCR reads with MiXCR, one entry per CDR3 protein. The table has 700,000 to 950,000 distinct CDR3 sequences, 15% to 20% seen once; the top ten hold around 5%. The sample consisted of PBMCs, mostly from graft donor cells, taken 360 days after TCRalphabeta/CD19-depleted stem cell transplant. The receptor source for this set is a male patient younger than 18 who had a stem cell transplant for acute lymphoblastic leukemia, so the T cells may come from the graft donor. CDR3s include the opening cysteine and the closing phenylalanine or tryptophan. The D gene is left open where the match is weak. Part of the rows lack a size; the others show once, few, many or a class for expanded clones.

-	TRBV11-2	16	TRBJ2-7	-	TGTGCCAGCAGTTTAGGATATAGCGCTCCGACTGATGAGCAGTACTTC	CASSLGYSAPTDEQYF
-	TRBV5-1	14	TRBJ2-3	many	TGCGCCAGCAGCTTGTGGCTCGTCACAGATACGCAGTATTTT	CASSLWLVTDTQYF
TRBD2	TRBV12-3/TRBV12-4	17	TRBJ2-1	many	TGTGCCAGCAGTTTACCCCCGACTAGCGGGAGGCGTAATGAGCAGTTCTTC	CASSLPPTSGRRNEQFF
-	TRBV27	12	TRBJ2-1	few	TGTGCCAGCAGTTGGGATCACAATGAGCAGTTCTTC	CASSWDHNEQFF
TRBD1	TRBV7-2	13	TRBJ1-2	few	TGTGCCAGCAGCTTGTCCCGGGACAGTGGCTACACCTTC	CASSLSRDSGYTF
TRBD1	TRBV12-3/TRBV12-4	15	TRBJ1-4	-	TGTGCCAGCAGGCCATCCGGGACAGGGGTCGAAAAACTGTTTTTT	CASRPSGTGVEKLFF
TRBD1	TRBV6-1	15	TRBJ2-2	few	TGTGCCAGCACCCGGGACAGGGGAAATGCCGGGGAGCTGTTTTTT	CASTRDRGNAGELFF
-	TRBV5-1	16	TRBJ2-5	-	TGCGCCAGCCGGAAGGAGTACCGGGCCAAACAAGAGACCCAGTACTTC	CASRKEYRAKQETQYF
-	TRBV18	15	TRBJ2-5	-	TGTGCCAGCTCACCTGGACAGGGAGGGGATGAGACCCAGTACTTC	CASSPGQGGDETQYF
-	TRBV6-1	17	TRBJ2-7	-	TGTGCCAGCAGTCCGCCCTCTAACAGGAGGAAGGCCTCGAAACAGTACTTC	CASSPPSNRRKASKQYF
-	TRBV27	15	TRBJ1-1	few	TGTGCCAGCAGTATTACGATGGGGGTGAACACTGAAGCTTTCTTT	CASSITMGVNTEAFF
TRBD1	TRBV4-2	19	TRBJ2-6	once	TGTGCCAGCAGCAGACCCGGGACAGGGGATCTCTCTGGGGCCAACGTCCTGACTTTC	CASSRPGTGDLSGANVLTF
-	TRBV2	14	TRBJ2-5	few	TGTGCCAGCAGCGCGGAACTTTTACAAGAGACCCAGTACTTC	CASSAELLQETQYF
-	TRBV12-3/TRBV12-4	12	TRBJ1-1	-	TGTGCCAGCAGTCACTACAACACTGAAGCTTTCTTT	CASSHYNTEAFF
TRBD2	TRBV7-3	15	TRBJ2-1	-	TGTGCCAGCAGTGCTAGCGGGTCTCCCTACAATGAGCAGTTCTTC	CASSASGSPYNEQFF
TRBD1	TRBV5-1	16	TRBJ1-1	few	TGCGCCAGCAGCTTGGCCGACAGGGGGATGAACACTGAAGCTTTCTTT	CASSLADRGMNTEAFF
TRBD1	TRBV4-2	18	TRBJ2-2	-	TGTGCCAGCAGTTGGACAGGGGGCTTGTTCGCGAACACCGGGGAGCTGTTTTTT	CASSWTGGLFANTGELFF
-	TRBV10-3	13	TRBJ1-5	few	TGTGCCATCAGTGAGAATCGTTTTCAGCCCCAGCATTTT	CAISENRFQPQHF
TRBD1	TRBV4-1	16	TRBJ2-7	-	TGCGCCAGCAGCCAGTTTCCGGGACAGGTGATCTACGAGCAGTACTTC	CASSQFPGQVIYEQYF
TRBD2	TRBV7-9	16	TRBJ2-3	many	TGTGCCAGCAGCTTAGCGTTAGCGGGATTCACAGATACGCAGTATTTT	CASSLALAGFTDTQYF
-	TRBV20-1	12	TRBJ2-7	-	TGCAGTGCTAGAGCGGCCTCCTACGAGCAGTACTTC	CSARAASYEQYF
TRBD1	TRBV4-1	19	TRBJ2-1	few	TGCGCCAGCAGCCCCCTAACACATCGCCGGGACAGGGTAAACAATGAGCAGTTCTTC	CASSPLTHRRDRVNNEQFF
TRBD1	TRBV27	14	TRBJ2-7	once	TGTGCCAGCGCAACGGGACAGGGGGCCTACGAGCAGTACTTC	CASATGQGAYEQYF
TRBD2	TRBV6-2/TRBV6-3	18	TRBJ2-1	few	TGTGCCAGCAGTTACCTTAGCGGGAGGTCGAGCTCCTACAATGAGCAGTTCTTC	CASSYLSGRSSSYNEQFF
-	TRBV20-1	18	TRBJ2-3	-	TGCAGTGCTAGAGATTATGCTAGGAGGCTTATAAGCACAGATACGCAGTATTTT	CSARDYARRLISTDTQYF
-	TRBV20-1	15	TRBJ2-1	-	TGCAGTGCTAGAGATTTGCCTAGGGCCTACAATGAGCAGTTCTTC	CSARDLPRAYNEQFF
-	TRBV7-6	14	TRBJ1-2	few	TGTGCCAGCAGCTCCCTCAGGGGTGGGAATGGCTACACCTTC	CASSSLRGGNGYTF
TRBD1	TRBV20-1	14	TRBJ2-5	few	TGCAGTGCTAGACATAAGACAGGGGTAGAGACCCAGTACTTC	CSARHKTGVETQYF
TRBD1	TRBV3-1	17	TRBJ2-3	few	TGTGCCAGCAGCCAAAAGCCTGGGACAGGGGCGACAGATACGCAGTATTTT	CASSQKPGTGATDTQYF
-	TRBV4-1	15	TRBJ2-5	few	TGCGCCAGCAGCCCGCTCGACAGGTTACAAGAGACCCAGTACTTC	CASSPLDRLQETQYF
-	TRBV7-9	15	TRBJ2-6	few	TGTGCCAGCAGCTCTAAGGGGCGTGGGGCCAACGTCCTGACTTTC	CASSSKGRGANVLTF
TRBD2	TRBV11-2	14	TRBJ2-7	-	TGTGCCAGCAGCTTAGAGACTAGCGGTTTCGAGCAGTACTTC	CASSLETSGFEQYF
-	TRBV4-1	17	TRBJ2-3	few	TGCGCCAGCAGCCAAGCGGGTCACCGGGAGCCTCCAGATACGCAGTATTTT	CASSQAGHREPPDTQYF
-	TRBV7-2	13	TRBJ1-1	-	TGTGCCAGCAGCTCCCGGACCTTGACTGAAGCTTTCTTT	CASSSRTLTEAFF
-	TRBV5-5	16	TRBJ2-3	-	TGTGCCAGCAGCGAGGTAGGGCAGGGGCGAACAGATACGCAGTATTTT	CASSEVGQGRTDTQYF
TRBD2	TRBV9	15	TRBJ2-7	-	TGTGCCAGCAGCATGGGACTAGATCCAACCTACGAGCAGTACTTC	CASSMGLDPTYEQYF
-	TRBV24-1	16	TRBJ2-1	-	TGTGCCACCAGTGGTTTTCACGGCCGCTCCTACAATGAGCAGTTCTTC	CATSGFHGRSYNEQFF
-	TRBV9	14	TRBJ2-7	-	TGTGCCAGTGCACCGGGACGGGTGACCTACGAGCAGTACTTC	CASAPGRVTYEQYF
-	TRBV4-1	18	TRBJ2-1	-	TGCGCCAGCAGCCCCGCAGGGGCGGCCATCCTATTCTACAATGAGCAGTTCTTC	CASSPAGAAILFYNEQFF
-	TRBV12-3/TRBV12-4	16	TRBJ2-2	many	TGTGCCAGCAGTTTACGAGACCCGACGAACACCGGGGAGCTGTTTTTT	CASSLRDPTNTGELFF
TRBD2	TRBV5-1	18	TRBJ2-3	-	TGCGCCAGCAGCCCCTCGCGGGAGGGCCTCTACGAAACAGATACGCAGTATTTT	CASSPSREGLYETDTQYF
-	TRBV19	16	TRBJ2-6	few	TGTGCCAGTAGTGTCATCTACAGGATCCAGGCCAACGTCCTGACTTTC	CASSVIYRIQANVLTF
-	TRBV20-1	14	TRBJ2-2	many	TGCAGTGCTCGACCCGGGGGGCAGACCGGGGAGCTGTTTTTT	CSARPGGQTGELFF
TRBD1	TRBV15	15	TRBJ1-4	-	TGTGCCACCAGCAGTCTTCGGGACAGGGGGGAAAAACTGTTTTTT	CATSSLRDRGEKLFF
-	TRBV12-3/TRBV12-4	16	TRBJ2-3	many	TGTGCCAGCAGTTCGGGGGAGGCCATACCCACAGATACGCAGTATTTT	CASSSGEAIPTDTQYF
-	TRBV4-1	13	TRBJ2-5	few	TGCGCCAGCAGCCAAGTTCTAAAAGAGACCCAGTACTTC	CASSQVLKETQYF
TRBD2	TRBV29-1	12	TRBJ2-5	-	TGCAGCGTGGTAGCGGGAGAAGAGACCCAGTACTTC	CSVVAGEETQYF
TRBD1	TRBV10-1	16	TRBJ1-2	few	TGCGCCAGCAGTGGGCCCATCGTAGGGGGCCACTATGGCTACACCTTC	CASSGPIVGGHYGYTF
-	TRBV20-1	16	TRBJ2-7	few	TGCAGTGCTAGCGATGACGGGGGACCCAGGTCCGACGAGCAGTACTTC	CSASDDGGPRSDEQYF
-	TRBV24-1	13	TRBJ2-3	many	TGTGCCACCAGTGATCCCCCGGCAGATACGCAGTATTTT	CATSDPPADTQYF
-	TRBV5-1	14	TRBJ2-7	few	TGCGCCAGCAGCCTGAGGGACGTTTACTACGAGCAGTACTTC	CASSLRDVYYEQYF